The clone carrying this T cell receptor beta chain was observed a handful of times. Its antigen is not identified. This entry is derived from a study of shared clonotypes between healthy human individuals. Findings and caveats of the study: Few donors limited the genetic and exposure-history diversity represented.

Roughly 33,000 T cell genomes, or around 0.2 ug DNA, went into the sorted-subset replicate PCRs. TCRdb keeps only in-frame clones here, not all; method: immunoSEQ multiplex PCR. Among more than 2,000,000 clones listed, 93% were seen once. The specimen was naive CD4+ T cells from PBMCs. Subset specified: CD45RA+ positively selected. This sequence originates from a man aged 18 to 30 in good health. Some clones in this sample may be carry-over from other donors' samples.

The CDR3 DNA follows: TGCAGCGTTGAACAGGGTGGAAATCAGCCCCAGCATTTT. Protein: CSVEQGGNQPQHF. This chain joins TRBV29-1 and TRBJ1-5; a weak D match, TRBD1 (5 bases). Deletions cut 2 bases from V and 4 bases from J, with 9 bases between. The CDR3 is 13 amino acids. Germline V gene sequence: CDR1 SQVTM, CDR2 ANQGSEA.